This T cell receptor (beta chain) was found in a study of blood T cell repertoires in COVID-19. Data came from immunoSEQ multiplex PCR; TCRdb stores just in-frame clones and leaves some out. The sample has more than 300,000 clones, about 85% seen once; the top ten hold around 5.9%. This receptor was identified in a woman aged 25 to 39 who had recovered from COVID-19. Sequences were obtained from PBMCs or T cells enriched from blood (not recorded which).

The CDR3 protein is CASSFGETGDSPLHF. The CDR3 coding sequence is TGTGCCAGCAGTTTTGGGGAGACCGGGGATTCACCCCTCCACTTT. This rearrangement joins TRBV6-2 or TRBV6-3 to TRBJ1-6; no firm D call. The V end lost 4 bases, the J end lost 8 bases, and 15 bases lay between the germline ends. The CDR3 has 15 amino acids. Germline V gives CDR1 MNHEY, CDR2 SVGEGT.